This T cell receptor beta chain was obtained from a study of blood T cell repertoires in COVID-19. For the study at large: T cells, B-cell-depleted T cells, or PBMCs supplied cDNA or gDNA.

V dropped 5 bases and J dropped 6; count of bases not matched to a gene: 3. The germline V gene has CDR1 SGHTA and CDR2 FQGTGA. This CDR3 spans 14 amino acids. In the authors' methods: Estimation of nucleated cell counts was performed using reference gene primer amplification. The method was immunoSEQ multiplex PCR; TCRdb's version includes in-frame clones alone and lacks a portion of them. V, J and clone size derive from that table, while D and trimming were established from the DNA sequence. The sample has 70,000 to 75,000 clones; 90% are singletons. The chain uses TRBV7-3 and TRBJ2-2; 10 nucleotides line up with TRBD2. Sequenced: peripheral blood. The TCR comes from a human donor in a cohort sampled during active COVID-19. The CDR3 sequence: CASSTLAGSGELFF. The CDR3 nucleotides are TGTGCCAGCAGCACACTAGCGGGATCCGGGGAGCTGTTTTTT.